A single sample gave rise to the 19 T cell receptor beta chains below, sequenced in a study of blood T cell repertoires in COVID-19. Assay used: immunoSEQ multiplex PCR; TCRdb lists only in-frame clones, some missing. The table lists 130,000 to 150,000 clones, around 86% of them singletons. Specimen: peripheral blood. The origin of the receptors is an elderly man with acute or convalescent COVID-19.

The rearrangement links TRBV11-3 to TRBJ2-7, with 9 bases identical to TRBD2. CDR3 length: 16 amino acids. CDR1 SGHNT and CDR2 YENEEA come from the germline V gene. V was clipped by 4 bases and J by 5 bases; unmatched bases: 12. The CDR3, as DNA: TGTGCCAGCAGCTCTCGAGTTGGGACTAGCTTCCACGAGCAGTACTTC. Translated, it gives CASSSRVGTSFHEQYF. The complete variable domain, with remaining parts taken from reference TRBV11-3 and TRBJ2-7, reads EAGVVQSPRYKIIEKKQPVAFWCNPISGHNTLYWYLQNLGQGPELLIRYENEEAVDDSQLPKDRFSAERLKGVDSTLKIQPAELGDSAVYLCASSSRVGTSFHEQYFGPGTRLTVT.

Notes on this clone: Other DNA variants within this sample encode the same CDR3. V and J are TRBV11-2 and TRBJ2-2; D is unresolved. V was cut by 5 bases and J by 0 bases, with 10 bases left in between. The CDR3 contains 15 residues. Germline lookup yields CDR1 SGHAT and CDR2 FQNNGV. Here the CDR3 reads CASSPINSNTGELFF. The CDR3 nucleotides read TGTGCCAGCAGCCCCATAAACTCGAACACCGGGGAGCTGTTTTTT.

The V and J genes are TRBV9 and TRBJ2-3, with 8 bases identical to TRBD1. Germline CDR1 is SGDLS and CDR2 is YYNGEE. This CDR3 has 16 amino acids. Trimming took 3 bases from V and 0 from J; bases not matched to a gene: 6. The CDR3 is CASSAGQGLSTDTQYF. CDR3 coding DNA: TGTGCCAGCAGCGCCGGACAGGGCTTGAGCACAGATACGCAGTATTTT.

V and J are TRBV16 and TRBJ1-2; no clear D. Trimming pared 0 bases from V and 9 bases from J, leaving 8 bases between. The CDR3 totals 12 residues. The germline gives CDR1 KGHSY, CDR2 FQNENV. The CDR3 loop is CASSQSTASYTF. The CDR3 bases are TGTGCCAGCAGCCAATCCACAGCTAGCTACACCTTC.

The count of this clone is one. The chain recombines TRBV18 with TRBJ2-5; 7 bases fit TRBD2. The CDR3 is 14 amino acids. Germline V gene sequence: CDR1 KGHSH, CDR2 LQKENI. Trimming took 6 bases from V and 4 from J; bases not matched to a gene: 8. The CDR3 is CASSKTGEGETQYF. DNA for the CDR3: TGTGCCAGCTCGAAGACGGGGGAGGGAGAGACCCAGTACTTC.

This rearrangement joins TRBV2 to TRBJ2-2, with 7 bases that match TRBD2. Germline CDR1 is SNHLY and CDR2 is FYNNEI. J lost 0 bases, V lost 11 bases, and 9 bases had no gene match. The CDR3 sequence is 15 residues long. The CDR3 DNA reads TGTGCCGGGGGACTATGGCCCCCGAACACCGGGGAGCTGTTTTTT. Translation: CAGGLWPPNTGELFF.

V gene TRBV29-1 combines with J gene TRBJ2-1; tentative D call: TRBD1 (5 bases). Germline V gene sequence: CDR1 SQVTM, CDR2 ANQGSEA. The CDR3 loop spans 15 amino acids. The V end lost 4 bases, the J end lost 3 bases, and 16 bases lay between the germline ends. CDR3 in amino acids: CSVGPRNQGYNEQFF. The DNA of the CDR3 is TGCAGCGTTGGTCCCCGTAATCAGGGCTACAATGAGCAGTTCTTC.

The genes are TRBV3-1 (or the pseudogene TRBV3-2) and TRBJ2-7; 7 nucleotides match TRBD1. Germline lookup yields CDR1 LGHDT and CDR2 YNNKEL (reference sequence). This CDR3 has 12 residues. V was pared by 3 bases and J by 4 bases, with 0 bases of the junction left unmatched. The CDR3 DNA reads as TGTGCCAGCAGCCAGACAGGGTACGAGCAGTACTTC. It codes for CASSQTGYEQYF.

The V call is TRBV5-1, the J call TRBJ1-1, with D maybe TRBD1 (6 bases). Germline V lookup: CDR1 SGHRS, CDR2 YFSETQ. The V end lost 2 bases, the J end lost 5 bases, and 16 bases lay between the germline ends. The CDR3 consists of 15 residues. This chain's CDR3 is CASSLSSGVVTEAFF. The CDR3 coding sequence is TGCGCCAGCAGCTTATCCTCAGGGGTGGTGACTGAAGCTTTCTTT.

This clone appeared a few times. The V gene is TRBV5-4, the J gene TRBJ1-1, with a possible D match to TRBD1 (6 bases). The CDR3 consists of 16 residues. Germline V lookup: CDR1 SGHNT, CDR2 YYREEE (reference sequence). V was shortened by 0 bases and J by 2 bases, with 14 bases between the two germline ends. The CDR3 loop reads CASSLVYRVGNTEAFF. CDR3 sequence (DNA): TGTGCCAGCAGCTTGGTCTACAGGGTGGGAAACACTGAAGCTTTCTTT.

The V and J genes are TRBV19 and TRBJ2-1; TRBD2 matches 8 bases. The CDR3 sequence is 14 residues long. V dropped 6 bases and J dropped 12; count of bases not matched to a gene: 13. CDR1 and CDR2 (germline): LNHDA, SQIVND (reference sequence). In DNA form, the CDR3 reads TGTGCCAGTAGGCGAGCGGGAGCAACTGAGCGGCAGTTCTTC. Protein: CASRRAGATERQFF.

The chain links TRBV9 to TRBJ2-1; maybe TRBD2 (7 bases). The CDR3 runs to 14 residues. The V end was cut by 8 bases, the J end by 7 bases, with 19 bases between. CDR1 is SGDLS, CDR2 YYNGEE, per germline. CDR3 sequence: CASSQGPGGNEQFF. The CDR3 DNA is TGTGCCAGTAGCCAGGGGCCGGGGGGTAATGAGCAGTTCTTC.

This sequence joins TRBV6-5 and TRBJ2-1, with D possibly TRBD2 on 7 matching bases. Trimming shortened V by 7 bases and J by 8 bases, and 15 bases separated the two germline ends. Germline lookup yields CDR1 MNHEY and CDR2 SVGAGI. The CDR3 runs to 13 residues. The CDR3 spells CASKVGGQDEQFF. The DNA for the CDR3 is TGTGCCAGCAAGGTGGGGGGGCAGGATGAGCAGTTCTTC.

The chain employs TRBV19 and TRBJ2-5; 9 nucleotides agree with TRBD2. J lost 5 bases, V lost 6 bases, and 10 bases had no gene match. This CDR3 region has 15 residues. CDR1 and CDR2 from the germline V gene are LNHDA and SQIVND (reference sequence). CDR3 nucleotide sequence: TGTGCCAGTAGCCCCGGGACTAGCACCCGCGAGACCCAGTACTTC. Encoded protein: CASSPGTSTRETQYF.

Here the CDR3 DNA reads TGTGCCAGCAGTTTTTTCGCAGATCAGCCCCAGCATTTT. Its protein product is CASSFFADQPQHF. This rearrangement joins TRBV12-3 or TRBV12-4 to TRBJ1-5, with unresolved D. V was shortened by 3 bases and J by 5 bases, with 8 bases between the two germline ends. The CDR3 spans 13 residues.

The chain has TRBV30 and TRBJ1-6; 7 bases agree with TRBD1. The V gene end was trimmed by 4 bases and the J gene end by 0 bases; junction bases not matched to a gene: 3. The germline CDR1 and CDR2 sequences are GTSNPN and SVGIG (reference sequence). This CDR3 contains 15 residues. CDR3 bases: TGTGCCTGGAACAGGGGAAGCTCCTATAATTCACCCCTCCACTTT. This translates into CAWNRGSSYNSPLHF.

The rearrangement joins TRBV3-1 (or the pseudogene TRBV3-2) to TRBJ2-1; 8 nucleotides line up with TRBD1. V shed 1 base and J 7 bases; nucleotides not matched to a gene: 9. The germline gives CDR1 LGHDT, CDR2 YNNKEL (reference sequence). This CDR3 is 16 amino acids long. The CDR3 DNA sequence: TGTGCCAGCAGCCAAGGGTGGGGACAGGTAAAGAATGAGCAGTTCTTC. It codes for CASSQGWGQVKNEQFF.

This chain connects TRBV3-1 (or the pseudogene TRBV3-2) to TRBJ1-5; possible D gene TRBD1, 5 bases. Per the germline V gene, CDR1 is LGHDT and CDR2 is YNNKEL (reference sequence). Trimming left V 1 base short and J 7 bases short, with 11 bases between. This CDR3 comprises 14 residues. The CDR3 DNA sequence: TGTGCCAGCAGCCAAGGGGCAGCAGGGCAGCCCCAGCATTTT. Its translation is CASSQGAAGQPQHF.

This clone was seen a single time. The rearrangement links TRBV6-5 to TRBJ1-2; D possibly corresponds to TRBD1 (6 bases). This CDR3 contains 14 residues. The germline V gene encodes CDR1 MNHEY and CDR2 SVGAGI. The V end was cut by 8 bases, the J end by 8 bases, with 21 bases between. CDR3 region: CASGLGDIPGGYTF. The CDR3 DNA follows: TGTGCCAGCGGACTGGGGGACATCCCGGGGGGCTACACCTTC.